This T cell receptor (beta chain) was obtained from a study of blood T cell repertoires in COVID-19. TCRdb keeps only in-frame clones here, not all; method: immunoSEQ multiplex PCR. The sample lists about 250,000 clones; 70% to 90% were seen once. V was clipped by 0 bases and J by 7 bases, with 9 bases between them. CDR3 size: 14 residues. Germline V gene sequence: CDR1 LGHDT, CDR2 YNNKEL (reference sequence). This clonotype was obtained from a woman aged 30 to 39 with COVID-19, enrolled during active disease. This chain uses TRBV3-1 (or the pseudogene TRBV3-2) with TRBJ1-4; D is possibly TRBD1 (5 bases). The sample comprised peripheral blood. The DNA of the CDR3 is TGTGCCAGCAGCCAAGAAGGGGCTGTTGAAAAACTGTTTTTT. Encoded protein: CASSQEGAVEKLFF.